A single TCR beta chain is shown here with its context. Its antigen is not known. Germline CDR1 SGDLS, CDR2 YYNGEE. The V segment lost 3 bases and the J segment 7 bases; nucleotides outside the gene matches: 9. The CDR3 runs to 16 residues. The sample belongs to a study of T cell responses to AZD1222 COVID-19 vaccine. Study outcomes and limitations: The peak T cell response came first, and repertoires were sampled only after it. Spike was spanned by vaccine-associated CD4 TCRs, which were dominant at 160-218 and 743-854. White British donors predominated, females outnumbered males, and clonal diversity was possibly underestimated.

Generated by immunoSEQ multiplex PCR, the TCRdb table keeps only in-frame clones and is missing some. The sample records about 76,000 clones, roughly 88% being singletons. The chain employs TRBV9 and TRBJ2-2, with 10 bases identical to TRBD2. This specimen was peripheral blood, taken on day 0 of AZD1222 vaccination. The TCR originated in an adult in good health. The CDR3 region has the DNA TGTGCCAGCAGCGCTATTAGCGGGGGGCAGGTCGGGGAGCTGTTTTTT. It translates to CASSAISGGQVGELFF. The full variable domain, completed using reference TRBV9 and TRBJ2-2, is DSGVTQTPKHLITATGQRVTLRCSPRSGDLSVYWYQQSLDQGLQFLIQYYNGEERAKGNILERFSAQQFPDLHSELNLSSLELGDSALYFCASSAISGGQVGELFFGEGSRLTVL.